The 6 T cell receptor beta chains below all came from one sample that was sequenced in a study of blood T cell repertoires in COVID-19 (dated by TCRdb to about 2020). Library method: the immunoSEQ multiplex PCR assay. Here the immuneACCESS table is served through TCRdb, limited to in-frame sequences with V and J called. Missing clones are a known gap in these copies; in checked studies unresolved V genes cover under half, and the rest lacks a known reason. For this sample the table gives a few hundred thousand clones, of which roughly 82% were detected only once. Of the sample, around 14% is held by the ten largest clones. Sequencing was performed on peripheral blood. The source of these receptors is a human donor in a cohort sampled during active COVID-19.

V and J are TRBV5-1 and TRBJ2-5; 9 bases are shared with TRBD2. The CDR3 has 15 amino acids. Trimming at V came to 0 bases and at J to 4 bases, leaving 4 bases not matched to a gene. Germline V gene sequence: CDR1 SGHRS, CDR2 YFSETQ. CDR3 sequence: CASSLEPAGGETQYF. The DNA of the CDR3 is TGCGCCAGCAGCTTGGAACCAGCGGGAGGAGAGACCCAGTACTTC.

This chain joins TRBV3-1 (or the pseudogene TRBV3-2) and TRBJ1-4, with 7 bases matching TRBD1. The junction had 14 bases not matched to a gene; V was cut back by 2 bases and J by 8 bases. The V gene's germline CDR1 is LGHDT and CDR2 YNNKEL (reference sequence). The CDR3 spans 17 residues. CDR3 in amino acids: CASSQTKSGGRQEKLFF. In DNA form, the CDR3 reads TGTGCCAGCAGCCAAACGAAGTCAGGGGGAAGGCAAGAAAAACTGTTTTTT.

The gene calls are TRBV11-3 and TRBJ2-3; 7 bases agree with TRBD2. The CDR3 runs 14 residues. Trimming cost V 3 bases and J 2 bases; bases outside gene matches: 2. CDR1 SGHNT and CDR2 YENEEA come from the germline V gene. The CDR3 DNA sequence: TGTGCCAGCAGCTTTGGGAGGGACACAGATACGCAGTATTTT. Its protein product is CASSFGRDTDTQYF.

V gene TRBV27 combines with J gene TRBJ2-3; tentatively, D is TRBD2 (6 bases). The CDR3 is made up of 15 amino acids. The V gene lost 6 bases and the J gene lost 1 base, with 14 bases spanning the gap. Looked up from germline, CDR1 is MNHEY and CDR2 is SMNVEV (reference sequence). CDR3 protein: CASRLPGLRTDTQYF. For the CDR3, the DNA is TGTGCCAGCAGATTACCGGGACTCCGCACAGATACGCAGTATTTT.

V and J are TRBV10-3 and TRBJ1-4, with D possibly TRBD1 on 6 matching bases. V gave up 4 bases and J gave up 4 bases, with 22 bases separating them. Germline loops: CDR1 ENHRY, CDR2 SYGVKD. The CDR3 extends over 18 amino acids. The CDR3 DNA follows: TGTGCCATCAGTGCCGGTGGTAGGGTGGCAGGGGTTAATGAAAAACTGTTTTTT. Encoded protein: CAISAGGRVAGVNEKLFF.

The rearrangement uses TRBV7-9 and TRBJ1-5; 7 nucleotides agree with TRBD1. The germline V gene has CDR1 SEHNR and CDR2 FQNEAQ (reference sequence). V shed 5 bases, J shed 6 bases, and the junction held 1 base outside the gene matches. The CDR3 is made up of 12 amino acids. For the CDR3, the DNA is TGTGCCAGCAGCCGGGACAGTCAGCCCCAGCATTTT. This gives the protein CASSRDSQPQHF.